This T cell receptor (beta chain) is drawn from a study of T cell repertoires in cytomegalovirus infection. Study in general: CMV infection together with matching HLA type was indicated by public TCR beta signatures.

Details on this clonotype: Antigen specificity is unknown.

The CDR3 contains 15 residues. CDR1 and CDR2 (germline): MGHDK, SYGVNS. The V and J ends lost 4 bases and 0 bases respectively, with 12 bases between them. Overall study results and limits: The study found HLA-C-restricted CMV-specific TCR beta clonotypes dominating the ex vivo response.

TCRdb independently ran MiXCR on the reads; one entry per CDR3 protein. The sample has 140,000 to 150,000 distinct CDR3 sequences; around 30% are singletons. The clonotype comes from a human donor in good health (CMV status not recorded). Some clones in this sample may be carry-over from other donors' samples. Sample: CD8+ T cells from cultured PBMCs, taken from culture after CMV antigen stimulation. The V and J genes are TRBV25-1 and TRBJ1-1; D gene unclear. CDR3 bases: TGTGCCAGCAGTGTCGACATACAGATGAACACTGAAGCTTTCTTT. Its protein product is CASSVDIQMNTEAFF.